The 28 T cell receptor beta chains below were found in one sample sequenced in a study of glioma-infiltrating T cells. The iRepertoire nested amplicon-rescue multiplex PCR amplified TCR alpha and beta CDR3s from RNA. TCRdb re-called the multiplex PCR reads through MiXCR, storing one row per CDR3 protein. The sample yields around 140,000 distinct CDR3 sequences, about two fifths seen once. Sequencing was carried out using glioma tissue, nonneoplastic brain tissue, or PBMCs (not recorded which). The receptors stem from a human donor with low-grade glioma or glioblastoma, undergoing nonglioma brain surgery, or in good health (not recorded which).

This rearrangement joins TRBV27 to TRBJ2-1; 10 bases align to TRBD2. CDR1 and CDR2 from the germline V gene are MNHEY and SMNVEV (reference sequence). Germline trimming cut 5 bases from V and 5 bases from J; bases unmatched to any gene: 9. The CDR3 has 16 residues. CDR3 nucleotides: TGTGCCAGCAGTCCCAGGGGGACTAGCGCCAACAATGAGCAGTTCTTC. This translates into CASSPRGTSANNEQFF.

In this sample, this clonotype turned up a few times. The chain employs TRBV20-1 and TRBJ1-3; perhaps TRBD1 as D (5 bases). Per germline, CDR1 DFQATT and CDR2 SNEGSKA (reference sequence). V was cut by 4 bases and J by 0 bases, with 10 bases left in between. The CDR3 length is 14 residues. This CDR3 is CSATYGGSGNTIYF. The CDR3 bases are TGCAGTGCTACTTACGGGGGCTCTGGAAACACCATATATTTT.

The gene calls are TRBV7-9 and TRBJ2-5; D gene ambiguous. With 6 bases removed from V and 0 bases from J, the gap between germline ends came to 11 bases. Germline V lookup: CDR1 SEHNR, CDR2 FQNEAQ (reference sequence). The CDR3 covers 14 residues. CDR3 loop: CASSKLRDQETQYF. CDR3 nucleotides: TGTGCCAGCAGTAAACTCAGAGACCAAGAGACCCAGTACTTC. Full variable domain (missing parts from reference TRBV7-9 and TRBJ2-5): DTGVSQNPRHKITKRGQNVTFRCDPISEHNRLYWYRQTLGQGPEFLTYFQNEAQLEKSRLLSDRFSAERPKGSFSTLEIQRTEQGDSAMYLCASSKLRDQETQYFGPGTRLLVL.

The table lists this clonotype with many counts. In nucleotides, the CDR3 is TGTGCCAGCAGTTACTCGAGTCTAGCGGGGTACAATGAGCAGTTCTTC. This translates into CASSYSSLAGYNEQFF. The chain recombines TRBV6-2 or TRBV6-3 with TRBJ2-1, with 9 bases fitting TRBD2. Germline V gene lookup returns CDR1 MNHEY and CDR2 SVGEGT. The CDR3 covers 16 residues. V was clipped by 0 bases and J by 4 bases; unmatched bases: 4.

DNA for the CDR3: TGCGCCAGCAGCCAACCCCCCGGGACAGGAGAGAACACTGAAGCTTTCTTT. It translates to CASSQPPGTGENTEAFF. This chain uses TRBV4-1 with TRBJ1-1; 8 bases align to TRBD1. The CDR3 is made up of 17 amino acids. Germline assignment: CDR1 MGHRA and CDR2 YSYEKL. J gave up 1 base and V 2 bases, and 9 bases lay outside the gene matches.

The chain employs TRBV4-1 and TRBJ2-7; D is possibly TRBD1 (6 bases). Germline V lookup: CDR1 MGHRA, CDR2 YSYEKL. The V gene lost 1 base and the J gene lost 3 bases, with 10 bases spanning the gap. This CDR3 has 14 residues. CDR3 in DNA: TGCGCCAGCAGCCAAGTTGGGGGCGTCTACGAGCAGTACTTC. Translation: CASSQVGGVYEQYF.

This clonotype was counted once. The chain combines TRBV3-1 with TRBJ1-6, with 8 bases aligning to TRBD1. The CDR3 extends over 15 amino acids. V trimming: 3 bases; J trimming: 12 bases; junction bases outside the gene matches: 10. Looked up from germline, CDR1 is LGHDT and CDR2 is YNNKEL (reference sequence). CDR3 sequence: CASSQGISGTGPLHF. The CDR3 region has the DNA TGTGCCAGCAGCCAGGGGATATCCGGGACAGGACCCCTCCACTTT.

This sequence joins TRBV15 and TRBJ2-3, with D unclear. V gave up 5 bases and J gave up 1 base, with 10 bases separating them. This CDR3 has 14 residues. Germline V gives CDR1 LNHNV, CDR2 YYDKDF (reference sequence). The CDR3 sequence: CATSGNPGTDTQYF. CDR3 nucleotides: TGTGCCACCAGCGGTAACCCGGGCACAGATACGCAGTATTTT.

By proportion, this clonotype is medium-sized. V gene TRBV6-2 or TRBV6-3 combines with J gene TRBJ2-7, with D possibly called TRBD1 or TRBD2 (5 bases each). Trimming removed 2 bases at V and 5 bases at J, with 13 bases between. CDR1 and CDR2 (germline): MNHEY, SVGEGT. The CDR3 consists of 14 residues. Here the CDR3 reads CASSYVGDPNEQYF. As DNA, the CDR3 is TGTGCCAGCAGTTACGTGGGGGACCCTAACGAGCAGTACTTC.

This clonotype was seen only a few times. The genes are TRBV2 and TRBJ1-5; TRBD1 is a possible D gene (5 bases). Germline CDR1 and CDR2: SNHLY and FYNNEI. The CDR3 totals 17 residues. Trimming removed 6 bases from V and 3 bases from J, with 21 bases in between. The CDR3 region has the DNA TGTGCCAGCAGCTCCGGGGCGGGGTTTTATTCCAATCAGCCCCAGCATTTT. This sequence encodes CASSSGAGFYSNQPQHF.

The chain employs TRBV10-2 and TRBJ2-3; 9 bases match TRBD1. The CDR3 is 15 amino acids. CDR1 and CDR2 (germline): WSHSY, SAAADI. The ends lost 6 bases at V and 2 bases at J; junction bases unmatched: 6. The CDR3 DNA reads TGCGCCAGCAGCCGACAGGGGGACCACACAGATACGCAGTATTTT. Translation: CASSRQGDHTDTQYF.

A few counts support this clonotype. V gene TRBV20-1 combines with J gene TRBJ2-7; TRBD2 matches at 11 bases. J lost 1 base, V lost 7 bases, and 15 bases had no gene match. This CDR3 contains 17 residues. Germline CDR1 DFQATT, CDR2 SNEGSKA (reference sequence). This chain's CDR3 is CSVLRTVGTSGSYEQYF. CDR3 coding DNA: TGCAGTGTCCTTCGGACAGTTGGGACTAGCGGATCCTACGAGCAGTACTTC.

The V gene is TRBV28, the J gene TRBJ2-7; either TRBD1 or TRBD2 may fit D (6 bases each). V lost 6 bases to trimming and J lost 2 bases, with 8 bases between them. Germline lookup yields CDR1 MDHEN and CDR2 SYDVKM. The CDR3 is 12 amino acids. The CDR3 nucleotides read TGTGCCAGCAGGGGGGGCCCCTACGAGCAGTACTTC. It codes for CASRGGPYEQYF.

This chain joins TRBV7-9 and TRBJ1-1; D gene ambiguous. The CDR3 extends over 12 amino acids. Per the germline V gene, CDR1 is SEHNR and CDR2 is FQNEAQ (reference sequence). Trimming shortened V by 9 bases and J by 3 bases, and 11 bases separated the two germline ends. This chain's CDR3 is CASTQSHTEAFF. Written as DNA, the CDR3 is TGTGCCAGTACCCAGAGCCACACTGAAGCTTTCTTT.

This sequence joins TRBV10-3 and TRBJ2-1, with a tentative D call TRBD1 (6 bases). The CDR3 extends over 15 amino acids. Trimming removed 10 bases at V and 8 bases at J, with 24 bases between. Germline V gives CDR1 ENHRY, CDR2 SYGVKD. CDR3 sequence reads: CATRIRGNWEDEQFF. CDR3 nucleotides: TGTGCCACTAGAATAAGGGGGAATTGGGAAGATGAGCAGTTCTTC.

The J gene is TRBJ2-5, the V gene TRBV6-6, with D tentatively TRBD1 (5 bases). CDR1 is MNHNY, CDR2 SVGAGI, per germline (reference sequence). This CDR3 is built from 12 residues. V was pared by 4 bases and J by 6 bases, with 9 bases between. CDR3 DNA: TGTGCCAGCAGTTCAGGGATGAAGACCCAGTACTTC. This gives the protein CASSSGMKTQYF.

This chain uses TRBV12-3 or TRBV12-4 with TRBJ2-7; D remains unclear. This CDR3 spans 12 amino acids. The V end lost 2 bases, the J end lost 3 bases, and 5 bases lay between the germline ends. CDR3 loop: CASSLRSYEQYF. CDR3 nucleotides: TGTGCCAGCAGTTTACGCAGCTACGAGCAGTACTTC.

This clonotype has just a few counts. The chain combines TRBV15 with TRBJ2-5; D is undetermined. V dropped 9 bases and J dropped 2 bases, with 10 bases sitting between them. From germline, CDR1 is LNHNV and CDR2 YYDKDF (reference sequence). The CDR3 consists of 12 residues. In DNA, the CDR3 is TGTGCCACGAAAGGTCCGCAAGAGACCCAGTACTTC. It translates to CATKGPQETQYF.

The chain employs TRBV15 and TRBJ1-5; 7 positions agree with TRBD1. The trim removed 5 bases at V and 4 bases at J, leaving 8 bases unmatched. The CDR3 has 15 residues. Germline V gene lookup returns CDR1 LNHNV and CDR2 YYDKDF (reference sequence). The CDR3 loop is CATSGNRGSNQPQHF. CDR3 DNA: TGTGCCACCAGCGGAAACAGGGGATCGAATCAGCCCCAGCATTTT.

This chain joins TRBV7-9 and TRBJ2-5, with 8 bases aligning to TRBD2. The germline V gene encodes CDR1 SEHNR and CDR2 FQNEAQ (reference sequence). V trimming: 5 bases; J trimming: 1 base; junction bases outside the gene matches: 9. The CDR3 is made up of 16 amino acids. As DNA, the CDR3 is TGTGCCAGCAGCCCCCTACTAGCGGCTACCCAAGAGACCCAGTACTTC. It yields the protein CASSPLLAATQETQYF.

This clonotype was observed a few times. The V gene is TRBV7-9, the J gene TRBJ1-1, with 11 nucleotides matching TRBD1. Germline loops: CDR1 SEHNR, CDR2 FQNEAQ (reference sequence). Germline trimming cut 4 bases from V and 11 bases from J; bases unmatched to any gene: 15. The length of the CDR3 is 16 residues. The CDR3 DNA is TGTGCCAGCAGCTCTAGGACAGGGGGCTCGTTTGTGAGGGCTTTCTTT. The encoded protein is CASSSRTGGSFVRAFF.

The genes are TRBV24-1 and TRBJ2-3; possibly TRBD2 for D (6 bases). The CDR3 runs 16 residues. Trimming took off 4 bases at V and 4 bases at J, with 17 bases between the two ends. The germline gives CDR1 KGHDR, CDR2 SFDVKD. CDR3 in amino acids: CATSDSGGASADTQYF. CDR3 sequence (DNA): TGTGCCACCAGTGACTCGGGCGGGGCTAGCGCAGATACGCAGTATTTT.

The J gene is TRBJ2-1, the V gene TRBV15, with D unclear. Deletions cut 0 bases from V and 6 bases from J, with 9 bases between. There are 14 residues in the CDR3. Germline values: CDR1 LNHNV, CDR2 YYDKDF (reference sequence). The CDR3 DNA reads TGTGCCACCAGCAGAGATCGAGCGTCCAATGAGCAGTTCTTC. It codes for CATSRDRASNEQFF.

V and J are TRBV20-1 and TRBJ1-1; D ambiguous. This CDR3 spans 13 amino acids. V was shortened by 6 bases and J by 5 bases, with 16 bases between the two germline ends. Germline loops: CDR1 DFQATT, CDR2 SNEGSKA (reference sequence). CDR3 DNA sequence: TGCAGTGCCCCCGGCCCCCTGGGAACTGAAGCTTTCTTT. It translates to CSAPGPLGTEAFF.

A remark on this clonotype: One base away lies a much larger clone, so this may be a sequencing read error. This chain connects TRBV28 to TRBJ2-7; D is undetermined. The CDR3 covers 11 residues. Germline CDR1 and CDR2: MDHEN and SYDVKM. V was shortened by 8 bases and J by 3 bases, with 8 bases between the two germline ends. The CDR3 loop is CASSQVYEQYF. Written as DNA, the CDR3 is TGTGCCAGCTCGCAAGTCTACGAGCAGTACTTC.

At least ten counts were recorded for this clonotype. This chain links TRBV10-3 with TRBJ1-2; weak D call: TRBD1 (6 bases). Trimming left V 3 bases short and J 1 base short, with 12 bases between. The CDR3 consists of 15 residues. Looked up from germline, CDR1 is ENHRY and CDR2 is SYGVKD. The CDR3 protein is CAISDQTGRNYGYTF. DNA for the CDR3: TGTGCCATCAGTGACCAGACAGGTCGTAACTATGGCTACACCTTC.

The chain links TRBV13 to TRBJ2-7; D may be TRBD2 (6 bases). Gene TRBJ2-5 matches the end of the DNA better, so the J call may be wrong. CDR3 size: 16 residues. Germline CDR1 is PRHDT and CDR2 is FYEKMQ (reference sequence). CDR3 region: CASSPTELGSQETQYF. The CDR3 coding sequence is TGTGCCAGCAGCCCCACCGAGCTCGGGAGCCAAGAGACCCAGTACTTC.

CDR3 nucleotides: TGTGCCAGTAGTCTCCTAGCGGGGTTAAACACAGATACGCAGTATTTT. This translates into CASSLLAGLNTDTQYF. V gene TRBV19 combines with J gene TRBJ2-3, with TRBD2 identical over 9 bases. The CDR3 is 16 amino acids. Unmatched junction bases numbered 8, after V lost 5 bases and J lost 2 bases. Germline CDR1 LNHDA, CDR2 SQIVND (reference sequence).